The rows below give T cell receptor beta chains drawn from one sample of a study of cytomegalovirus exposure and HLA in healthy donors. The method was immunoSEQ multiplex PCR; TCRdb's version includes in-frame clones alone and lacks a portion of them. Of about 200,000 clones listed, around 79% are singletons. The source material was PBMCs. All receptors come from a male donor in good health and CMV-seropositive. Both conserved end residues are part of each CDR3. The order of the fields is CDR3 DNA, CDR3 protein, V gene, clone size, J gene, D gene. D genes are given only for firm matches. Part of the rows lack a size; the others show once, few, many or a class for expanded clones.

TGTGCCAGCAGTCGAGACACAGATACGCAGTATTTT CASSRDTDTQYF TRBV2 NA TRBJ2-3 NA
TGTGCCATCAGCGCGGGGGCACCCCGGCGGGTGACCCAGTACTTC CAISAGAPRRVTQYF TRBV10-3 NA TRBJ2-5 NA
TGTGCCAGCAGCTTTTCTTTTACGACTAGCGGTTACGAGCAGTACTTC CASSFSFTTSGYEQYF TRBV11-1 NA TRBJ2-7 TRBD2
TGTGCCAGCAGATTATGGACAGGGACTTCCTACGAGCAGTACTTC CASRLWTGTSYEQYF TRBV6-1 NA TRBJ2-7 TRBD1
TGTGCCAGCAGCCAAGCGACCGGGGAGCTGTTTTTT CASSQATGELFF TRBV14 NA TRBJ2-2 NA
TGCAGCGTTGAGTGGGACAGGGGTCGGGAGACCCAGTACTTC CSVEWDRGRETQYF TRBV29-1 NA TRBJ2-5 TRBD1
TGCGCCAGCAGCCAGACAGGGAACCCCCCCTACGAGCAGTACTTC CASSQTGNPPYEQYF TRBV5-1 NA TRBJ2-7 TRBD1
TGTGCCAGCAGCAGCCACGGACAGGGGGTCACTGAAGCTTTCTTT CASSSHGQGVTEAFF TRBV7-2 once TRBJ1-1 TRBD1
TGTGCCAGCAGTTATCCGGGACTAGCGGAATCCTTCACCGGGGAGCTGTTTTTT CASSYPGLAESFTGELFF TRBV7-2 NA TRBJ2-2 TRBD2
TGTGCCAGCTCACGGGACAGGGGAACTGAAGCTTTCTTT CASSRDRGTEAFF TRBV18 NA TRBJ1-1 TRBD1
TGTGCCAGCAGCCGGGAGGTGAGTGAGCAGTTCTTC CASSREVSEQFF TRBV5-4 once TRBJ2-1 TRBD2
TGTGCCACCAGCAGAGATCGGGAGGGGATCCCCCAGCATTTT CATSRDREGIPQHF TRBV15 NA TRBJ1-5 NA
TGTGCCAGCTCACCCTCGGGCACTAGCGGGACCTACGAGCAGTACTTC CASSPSGTSGTYEQYF TRBV18 NA TRBJ2-7 TRBD2
TGTGCCAGCAGCCGGGACAGGGTAAGGTCGGACATTCAGTACTTC CASSRDRVRSDIQYF TRBV6-1 NA TRBJ2-4 TRBD1
TGTGCCAGCATTAGGACAGGGAATCGATTCAATGAGCAGTTCTTC CASIRTGNRFNEQFF TRBV6-1 NA TRBJ2-1 TRBD1
TGTGCCAGCAGCACTGGGGGGACAGGGGGCTACGAGCAGTACTTC CASSTGGTGGYEQYF TRBV9 NA TRBJ2-7 TRBD1
TGTGCCAGCAGCTTAGCGAGCAATGAGCAGTTCTTC CASSLASNEQFF TRBV7-3 NA TRBJ2-1 NA
TGCGCCAGCAGCTTGGGGACATCGGAGTATTCACCCCTCCACTTT CASSLGTSEYSPLHF TRBV5-1 NA TRBJ1-6 NA
TGTGCCAGCAGCTCCGAGGGGGGGAGAACAGATACGCAGTATTTT CASSSEGGRTDTQYF TRBV7-2 NA TRBJ2-3 NA
TGCGCCAGCAGCCAAGATTTTAGGGGTACCGAAGCTTTCTTT CASSQDFRGTEAFF TRBV4-3 NA TRBJ1-1 NA
TGTGCCAGCAGCCACCTAGCGGGGGACTTCCAAGAGACCCAGTACTTC CASSHLAGDFQETQYF TRBV11-1 few TRBJ2-5 TRBD2
TGTGCCAGCAGTACGGGACAATATGGCTACACCTTC CASSTGQYGYTF TRBV6-5 NA TRBJ1-2 NA
TGTGCCAGCAGAGGTACTAGCGGAGCTTACGAGCAGTACTTC CASRGTSGAYEQYF TRBV6-5 few TRBJ2-7 TRBD2
TGTGCCAGCTCACCACCGGGGACAGTCGACCTCTATGGCTACACCTTC CASSPPGTVDLYGYTF TRBV18 once TRBJ1-2 TRBD1
TGCAGTGCCGGCGGGGGACAGGGTGTTCATTTT CSAGGGQGVHF TRBV20-1 NA TRBJ1-5 TRBD1
TGTGCCTGGAGTGAAACAGGGTTGAGGTATGGCTACACCTTC CAWSETGLRYGYTF TRBV30 NA TRBJ1-2 NA
TGTGCCAGCAGCTTAAATTCAGGACAGGGGGCAGAGACCCAGTACTTC CASSLNSGQGAETQYF TRBV7-6 NA TRBJ2-5 TRBD1
TGCAGCGGGGACAGGGGCATCGGTGGCTACACCTTC CSGDRGIGGYTF TRBV29-1 NA TRBJ1-2 TRBD1
TGTGCCAGCAGTTTAAGGACAGGCCCCTACGAGCAGTACTTC CASSLRTGPYEQYF TRBV27 NA TRBJ2-7 TRBD1
TGCAGCGTTGTAGGACAGGGGGCCTACGAGCAGTACTTC CSVVGQGAYEQYF TRBV29-1 NA TRBJ2-7 TRBD1
TGTGCCAGCAGCCAATTAGCGGGGGGCGGGTACAATGAGCAGTTCTTC CASSQLAGGGYNEQFF TRBV14 NA TRBJ2-1 TRBD2
TGTGCCAGCAGTCAGGGGATGGCCTATGGCTACACCTTC CASSQGMAYGYTF TRBV25-1 NA TRBJ1-2 NA
TGTGCCAGCAGCGTAGCTGTCGGTGGGGACAGAACTAACTATGGCTACACCTTC CASSVAVGGDRTNYGYTF TRBV9 NA TRBJ1-2 TRBD1
TGTGCCAGCAGCTTGGCCGCTAGGGAGGAGCAGTACTTC CASSLAAREEQYF TRBV5-4 NA TRBJ2-7 NA
TGTGCCAGCAGTTCACCCGACGGGACAGGCCACACAGATACGCAGTATTTT CASSSPDGTGHTDTQYF TRBV28 NA TRBJ2-3 TRBD1
TGTGCCAGCTCACTGACTCCGGGACAGGGGAGCGCGAGTAATTCACCCCTCCACTTT CASSLTPGQGSASNSPLHF TRBV18 NA TRBJ1-6 TRBD1
TGTGCCAGCAGCGCGGACAGGGGGCTGGGGACCGGGGAGCTGTTTTTT CASSADRGLGTGELFF TRBV9 NA TRBJ2-2 TRBD1
TGCGCCAGCAGCCAAGAATTGGGGCAAGGGAATTCACCCCTCCACTTT CASSQELGQGNSPLHF TRBV4-3 NA TRBJ1-6 NA
TGTGCCAGCAGTTTTGGCGGAGAGACCCAGTACTTC CASSFGGETQYF TRBV28 NA TRBJ2-5 NA
TGTGCCAGCAGCCCTTCCCAGGCCTACTCTGGAAACACCATATATTTT CASSPSQAYSGNTIYF TRBV7-2 NA TRBJ1-3 NA
TGTGCCAGCACAATGTCGGGGGGCCTCACAGATACGCAGTATTTT CASTMSGGLTDTQYF TRBV28 NA TRBJ2-3 NA
TGTGCCAGCAGCTTAAGGAGGAGCACCGGGGAGCTGTTTTTT CASSLRRSTGELFF TRBV7-3 NA TRBJ2-2 NA
TGTGCCACCAGTTCAGGGGGCGCCCCCTATGGCTACACCTTC CATSSGGAPYGYTF TRBV15 NA TRBJ1-2 TRBD1
TGTGCCAGCAGCCCGTACCGGGACAGGGGATTCGATGAGCAGTTCTTC CASSPYRDRGFDEQFF TRBV5-4 NA TRBJ2-1 TRBD1
TGTGCCAGCAGCTTAGAGTCGGGAGTTACTGAAGCTTTCTTT CASSLESGVTEAFF TRBV7-8 NA TRBJ1-1 NA
TGTGCCAGCAGTGAAGAGGCAGGGTACAATGAGCAGTTCTTC CASSEEAGYNEQFF TRBV6-1 NA TRBJ2-1 NA
TGTGCCAGCAGCCAAGTTCCGGAGACAGGGTTGGGCTACACCTTC CASSQVPETGLGYTF TRBV4-2 NA TRBJ1-2 TRBD1
TGTGCCAGCAGCGTAGCGTACAGGGCCAGTAACACCGGGGAGCTGTTTTTT CASSVAYRASNTGELFF TRBV9 few TRBJ2-2 NA
TGTGCCAGTTTTGTAGGGGGACGAGACACAGATACGCAGTATTTT CASFVGGRDTDTQYF TRBV28 NA TRBJ2-3 NA
TGTGCCAGCACCAGGCCCGGGACTTCAACTGATACGCAGTATTTT CASTRPGTSTDTQYF TRBV6-4 NA TRBJ2-3 NA
TGTGCCTGGAGTGTAGGAGTAGGAGGGAGGGCCTATTCTGGGACCCAGTACTTC CAWSVGVGGRAYSGTQYF TRBV30 NA TRBJ2-5 TRBD2